The rows below give T cell receptor beta chains drawn from one sample of a study of T cells after yellow fever vaccination. TCRdb used MiXCR to reprocess the 5' RACE reads, holding one entry per CDR3 protein. The profile covers under 700,000 distinct CDR3 sequences, with roughly a sixth appearing a single time and roughly 17% taken by the ten largest. Sequences were derived from PBMCs, sampled 5 days after the first yellow fever vaccination. Receptors originate from a man aged 18 to 29 who received the YFV17D yellow fever vaccine. CDR3s include the opening cysteine and the closing phenylalanine or tryptophan. A D gene is named only where the DNA matches it firmly. Not every row has a clone size; where given, it reads once, few, many or a size class.

v_call: TRBV12-3/TRBV12-4; clone_size: few; j_call: TRBJ2-4; d_call: TRBD2; cdr3_nt: TGTGCCAGCAGTCCTCAGCGGGAAGGAGACATTCAGTACTTC; cdr3_aa: CASSPQREGDIQYF
v_call: TRBV5-1; clone_size: -; j_call: TRBJ2-3; d_call: TRBD2; cdr3_nt: TGCGCCAGCAGCTTGACTAGCGGGGGGGCGGAAGATACGCAGTATTTT; cdr3_aa: CASSLTSGGAEDTQYF
v_call: TRBV11-2; clone_size: few; j_call: TRBJ2-4; d_call: -; cdr3_nt: TGTGCCAGCAGACAACTAGCTGGGATCATTCAGTACTTC; cdr3_aa: CASRQLAGIIQYF
v_call: TRBV29-1; clone_size: -; j_call: TRBJ1-1; d_call: TRBD1; cdr3_nt: TGCAGCGTTTACACAGGGGGAGCGAACACTGAAGCTTTCTTT; cdr3_aa: CSVYTGGANTEAFF
v_call: TRBV6-5; clone_size: few; j_call: TRBJ1-4; d_call: TRBD1; cdr3_nt: TGTGCCAGCAGAGGACAGGGGGGTTGGGATGGAAAACTGTTTTTT; cdr3_aa: CASRGQGGWDGKLFF
v_call: TRBV2; clone_size: -; j_call: TRBJ2-5; d_call: -; cdr3_nt: TGTGCCAGCAGTGAACAAGGGATAGGGGAGACCCAGTACTTC; cdr3_aa: CASSEQGIGETQYF
v_call: TRBV5-1; clone_size: many; j_call: TRBJ1-4; d_call: TRBD1; cdr3_nt: TGCGCCAGCAGCTTGGGAGACAGGGGGTCTGGTGAAAAACTGTTTTTT; cdr3_aa: CASSLGDRGSGEKLFF
v_call: TRBV3-1; clone_size: few; j_call: TRBJ2-7; d_call: TRBD2; cdr3_nt: TGTGCCAGCAGCCAAGTTAGCGGGGGCTACGAGCAGTACTTC; cdr3_aa: CASSQVSGGYEQYF
v_call: TRBV5-1; clone_size: -; j_call: TRBJ1-1; d_call: -; cdr3_nt: TGCGCCAGCAGTTCAATCCCCGGCGGAGCTTTCTTT; cdr3_aa: CASSSIPGGAFF
v_call: TRBV18; clone_size: once; j_call: TRBJ1-5; d_call: -; cdr3_nt: TGTGCCAGCTCACAGCGGGGATCTCAGCCCCAGCATTTT; cdr3_aa: CASSQRGSQPQHF
v_call: TRBV5-4; clone_size: few; j_call: TRBJ1-2; d_call: -; cdr3_nt: TGTGCCAGCAGCTTACCGCAGGCGATGTATGGCTACACCTTC; cdr3_aa: CASSLPQAMYGYTF
v_call: TRBV12-3/TRBV12-4; clone_size: -; j_call: TRBJ1-4; d_call: TRBD1; cdr3_nt: TGTGCCAGCACCCCGGGACAGGGGTATAATGAAAAACTGTTTTTT; cdr3_aa: CASTPGQGYNEKLFF
v_call: TRBV6-1; clone_size: few; j_call: TRBJ2-5; d_call: TRBD2; cdr3_nt: TGTGCCAGCAGAGCTAGCGGGGGACCCCAAGAGACCCAGTACTTC; cdr3_aa: CASRASGGPQETQYF
v_call: TRBV15; clone_size: -; j_call: TRBJ2-1; d_call: -; cdr3_nt: TGTGCCACCAGCAGAGATCGGTGGAGCGGAGGCGAGCAGTTCTTC; cdr3_aa: CATSRDRWSGGEQFF
v_call: TRBV27; clone_size: -; j_call: TRBJ2-1; d_call: TRBD1; cdr3_nt: TGTGCCAGCAGTTTGAGCAGCCCGGGACAGGGCTACAATGAGCAGTTCTTC; cdr3_aa: CASSLSSPGQGYNEQFF
v_call: TRBV5-6; clone_size: few; j_call: TRBJ2-7; d_call: -; cdr3_nt: TGTGCCAGCAGCTTCCTTACGAACCCGAATGGGGAGCAGTACTTC; cdr3_aa: CASSFLTNPNGEQYF
v_call: TRBV7-2; clone_size: few; j_call: TRBJ1-6; d_call: TRBD1; cdr3_nt: TGTGCCAGCAGCTTTCACAGGGGCCTTAATTCACCCCTCCACTTT; cdr3_aa: CASSFHRGLNSPLHF
v_call: TRBV14; clone_size: few; j_call: TRBJ2-5; d_call: -; cdr3_nt: TGTGCCAGCAGCAACGGCAGGGCCCAAGAGACCCAGTACTTC; cdr3_aa: CASSNGRAQETQYF
v_call: TRBV19; clone_size: -; j_call: TRBJ2-7; d_call: -; cdr3_nt: TGTGCCAGTACCCTGACTAGTTCCTACGAGCAGTACTTC; cdr3_aa: CASTLTSSYEQYF
v_call: TRBV7-9; clone_size: -; j_call: TRBJ2-1; d_call: TRBD1; cdr3_nt: TGTGCCAGCAGCCCATGGACAGGGAACAATGAGCAGTTCTTC; cdr3_aa: CASSPWTGNNEQFF
v_call: TRBV9; clone_size: -; j_call: TRBJ2-2; d_call: -; cdr3_nt: TGTGCCAGCAGCGTGGCCCAGGGTGTCACCGGGGAGCTGTTTTTT; cdr3_aa: CASSVAQGVTGELFF
v_call: TRBV27; clone_size: few; j_call: TRBJ2-3; d_call: TRBD1; cdr3_nt: TGTGCCAGCAGTTTATCAGAACAGGGGGCAGATACGCAGTATTTT; cdr3_aa: CASSLSEQGADTQYF
v_call: TRBV15; clone_size: many; j_call: TRBJ2-3; d_call: -; cdr3_nt: TGTGCCACCAGCAGAGATTGGGGGGCCACAGATACGCAGTATTTT; cdr3_aa: CATSRDWGATDTQYF
v_call: TRBV9; clone_size: many; j_call: TRBJ1-5; d_call: TRBD1; cdr3_nt: TGTGCCAGCAGTGCTACAGGGGGTAGCAATCAGCCCCAGCATTTT; cdr3_aa: CASSATGGSNQPQHF
v_call: TRBV19; clone_size: -; j_call: TRBJ2-2; d_call: TRBD2; cdr3_nt: TGTGCCAGCCAGATAGCGGGGGGGCCCGGGGAGCTGTTTTTT; cdr3_aa: CASQIAGGPGELFF
v_call: TRBV4-1; clone_size: many; j_call: TRBJ2-1; d_call: TRBD1; cdr3_nt: TGCGCCAGCAGCCAAGGGTTCGACAGGGGTACAAGGGAGCAGTTCTTC; cdr3_aa: CASSQGFDRGTREQFF
v_call: TRBV19; clone_size: few; j_call: TRBJ2-1; d_call: -; cdr3_nt: TGTGCCAGTAGCCCTGAGGAAGTGGTAAGCTCCTACAATGAGCAGTTCTTC; cdr3_aa: CASSPEEVVSSYNEQFF
v_call: TRBV5-4; clone_size: -; j_call: TRBJ1-5; d_call: TRBD1; cdr3_nt: TGTGCCAGCAGCCTAGGGGGACAGAACAATCAGCCCCAGCATTTT; cdr3_aa: CASSLGGQNNQPQHF
v_call: TRBV5-1; clone_size: -; j_call: TRBJ2-5; d_call: -; cdr3_nt: TGCGCCAGCAGCTCCTGGGTCCAAAAAGAGACCCAGTACTTC; cdr3_aa: CASSSWVQKETQYF
v_call: TRBV6-2/TRBV6-3; clone_size: -; j_call: TRBJ2-5; d_call: TRBD2; cdr3_nt: TGTGCCAGCAGTCCGGGGGGGTTGTCGGAGACCCAGTACTTC; cdr3_aa: CASSPGGLSETQYF
v_call: TRBV10-1; clone_size: -; j_call: TRBJ2-5; d_call: TRBD1; cdr3_nt: TGCGCCAGCAGTGAGCCCGGGACAGCGGAGACCCAGTACTTC; cdr3_aa: CASSEPGTAETQYF
v_call: TRBV10-3; clone_size: -; j_call: TRBJ1-1; d_call: -; cdr3_nt: TGTGCCATCAGTGAGGACAGCTTAAACACTGAAGCTTTCTTT; cdr3_aa: CAISEDSLNTEAFF
v_call: TRBV25-1; clone_size: -; j_call: TRBJ2-3; d_call: -; cdr3_nt: TGTGCCAGCAGCGACAGCAGGGCAGATACGCAGTATTTT; cdr3_aa: CASSDSRADTQYF
v_call: TRBV5-1; clone_size: -; j_call: TRBJ2-5; d_call: -; cdr3_nt: TGCGCCAGCAGCCCGGTGACACCGATCCAAGAGACCCAGTACTTC; cdr3_aa: CASSPVTPIQETQYF
v_call: TRBV7-6; clone_size: -; j_call: TRBJ1-1; d_call: -; cdr3_nt: TGTGCCAGCAGCTTAACCTCGGTGACTGAAGCTTTCTTT; cdr3_aa: CASSLTSVTEAFF
v_call: TRBV5-4; clone_size: -; j_call: TRBJ2-5; d_call: -; cdr3_nt: TGTGCCAGCAGCTTGGGGTTCGCAGGGTTGGGAGAGACCCAGTACTTC; cdr3_aa: CASSLGFAGLGETQYF
v_call: TRBV7-7; clone_size: -; j_call: TRBJ2-5; d_call: -; cdr3_nt: TGTGCCAGCAGCTTCCGGGCGGGGATGAACCAAGAGACCCAGTACTTC; cdr3_aa: CASSFRAGMNQETQYF
v_call: TRBV4-2; clone_size: -; j_call: TRBJ2-2; d_call: -; cdr3_nt: TGTGCCAGCAGCCAAGTGGAGGGGGGTACCGGGGAGCTGTTTTTT; cdr3_aa: CASSQVEGGTGELFF
v_call: TRBV12-3/TRBV12-4; clone_size: few; j_call: TRBJ2-3; d_call: -; cdr3_nt: TGTGCCAGCAGTTTAGCGCACGGGACCAACACAGATACGCAGTATTTT; cdr3_aa: CASSLAHGTNTDTQYF
v_call: TRBV5-1; clone_size: -; j_call: TRBJ2-3; d_call: -; cdr3_nt: TGCGCCAGCAGCTTGGCCTGGGCTGGACCGCCGGGCACAGATACGCAGTATTTT; cdr3_aa: CASSLAWAGPPGTDTQYF
v_call: TRBV4-3; clone_size: -; j_call: TRBJ2-5; d_call: TRBD2; cdr3_nt: TGCGCCAGCAGCCGAAGACTAGCGGGTTCGTACCAAGAGACCCAGTACTTC; cdr3_aa: CASSRRLAGSYQETQYF
v_call: TRBV5-1; clone_size: few; j_call: TRBJ2-3; d_call: -; cdr3_nt: TGCGCCAGCAGCTTGGACAGTTCCTCAGATACGCAGTATTTT; cdr3_aa: CASSLDSSSDTQYF
v_call: TRBV3-1; clone_size: few; j_call: TRBJ1-6; d_call: -; cdr3_nt: TGTGCCAGCAGCCAAGAGGCGGAGCCCAATTCACCCCTCCACTTT; cdr3_aa: CASSQEAEPNSPLHF
v_call: TRBV7-2; clone_size: -; j_call: TRBJ2-7; d_call: -; cdr3_nt: TGTGCCAGCAGCTCACAGGGTTTCAAGCAGTACTTC; cdr3_aa: CASSSQGFKQYF
v_call: TRBV6-1; clone_size: -; j_call: TRBJ2-1; d_call: -; cdr3_nt: TGTGCCAGCAGCGTAGATTTAAGCTCCTACAATGAGCAGTTCTTC; cdr3_aa: CASSVDLSSYNEQFF
v_call: TRBV29-1; clone_size: few; j_call: TRBJ1-2; d_call: -; cdr3_nt: TGCAGCGTTGTGAGGGTAGACCATGGCTACACCTTC; cdr3_aa: CSVVRVDHGYTF
v_call: TRBV6-5; clone_size: few; j_call: TRBJ1-1; d_call: TRBD1; cdr3_nt: TGTGCCAGCAGTTACTCGACGGTGGCAGGGGGTGGAGGCACTGAAGCTTTCTTT; cdr3_aa: CASSYSTVAGGGGTEAFF
v_call: TRBV5-1; clone_size: few; j_call: TRBJ2-1; d_call: TRBD2; cdr3_nt: TGCGCCAGCAGCTTCCAACCCGGGGGGTACAATGAGCAGTTCTTC; cdr3_aa: CASSFQPGGYNEQFF
v_call: TRBV5-1; clone_size: -; j_call: TRBJ2-1; d_call: -; cdr3_nt: TGCGCCAGCAGCTCGGGGGGCCCTGGGAATGAGCAGTTCTTC; cdr3_aa: CASSSGGPGNEQFF
v_call: TRBV7-2; clone_size: few; j_call: TRBJ1-1; d_call: TRBD1; cdr3_nt: TGTGCCAGCAGCACGGACAGGAGAAGAACTGAAGCTTTCTTT; cdr3_aa: CASSTDRRRTEAFF
v_call: TRBV20-1; clone_size: -; j_call: TRBJ2-5; d_call: -; cdr3_nt: TGCAGTGCCTCGGGCCCCCAAGAGACCCAGTACTTC; cdr3_aa: CSASGPQETQYF
v_call: TRBV24-1; clone_size: -; j_call: TRBJ2-3; d_call: -; cdr3_nt: TGTGCCACCAGTGATCCAGGACAGCGGGGCACAGATACGCAGTATTTT; cdr3_aa: CATSDPGQRGTDTQYF
v_call: TRBV12-3/TRBV12-4; clone_size: -; j_call: TRBJ2-2; d_call: TRBD1; cdr3_nt: TGTGCCAGCAGAGTCACCGGGACAGCGAACACCGGGGAGCTGTTTTTT; cdr3_aa: CASRVTGTANTGELFF
v_call: TRBV24-1; clone_size: many; j_call: TRBJ1-4; d_call: -; cdr3_nt: TGTGCCACCAGTGACCCGACAGTCAGAAAACTGTTTTTT; cdr3_aa: CATSDPTVRKLFF
v_call: TRBV4-2; clone_size: few; j_call: TRBJ1-4; d_call: TRBD1; cdr3_nt: TGTGCCGGAAGGGGGCGCGACGAAAAACTGTTTTTT; cdr3_aa: CAGRGRDEKLFF
v_call: TRBV4-2; clone_size: -; j_call: TRBJ2-2; d_call: TRBD1; cdr3_nt: TGTGCCAGCAGCCAAATCGACAGGGGCGGCACCGGGGAGCTGTTTTTT; cdr3_aa: CASSQIDRGGTGELFF
v_call: TRBV12-3/TRBV12-4; clone_size: -; j_call: TRBJ2-3; d_call: -; cdr3_nt: TGTGCCAGCAGTCCCGCCCCCAGGGCAAATACGCAGTATTTT; cdr3_aa: CASSPAPRANTQYF